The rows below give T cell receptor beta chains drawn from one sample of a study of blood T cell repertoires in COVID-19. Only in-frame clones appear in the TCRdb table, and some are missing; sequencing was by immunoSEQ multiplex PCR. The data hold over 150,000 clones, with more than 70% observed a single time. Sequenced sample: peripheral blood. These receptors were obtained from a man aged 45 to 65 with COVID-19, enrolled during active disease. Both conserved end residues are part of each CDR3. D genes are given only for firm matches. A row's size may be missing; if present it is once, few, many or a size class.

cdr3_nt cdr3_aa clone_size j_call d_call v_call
TGTGCTAGTGGTTTTGCGGGAGGGTCGGAGACCCAGTACTTC CASGFAGGSETQYF . TRBJ2-5 TRBD2 TRBV12-5
TGTGCCACCAGCAGAGGGGGCAGTATTAATGAAAAACTGTTTTTT CATSRGGSINEKLFF few TRBJ1-4 . TRBV15
TGTGCCAGCACCGACCCGGGACTAGCGTTCCCCGGGGAGCTGTTTTTT CASTDPGLAFPGELFF . TRBJ2-2 TRBD2 TRBV28
TGTGCCATCAGAACCCCGGACAGGGGCCTTAATTCACCCCTCCACTTT CAIRTPDRGLNSPLHF . TRBJ1-6 TRBD1 TRBV10-3
TGTGCCAGCAGCTTAGGTCCTCGAAACAGACGGAACACCGGGGAGCTGTTTTTT CASSLGPRNRRNTGELFF few TRBJ2-2 . TRBV7-9
TGCAGTGCTAGTCCTATTCCCGGGACTGGCTACGAGCAGTACTTC CSASPIPGTGYEQYF . TRBJ2-7 . TRBV20-1
TGTGCCAGCAGAACAGGGCCAGGGAACACTGAAGCTTTCTTT CASRTGPGNTEAFF . TRBJ1-1 . TRBV2
TGTGCCAGCAGCGACATACAGGAAACCGATGGCTACACCTTC CASSDIQETDGYTF once TRBJ1-2 . TRBV2
TGTGCCAGTAGCGACAGGGTAGATACGCAGTATTTT CASSDRVDTQYF once TRBJ2-3 TRBD1 TRBV19
TGTGCCAGCAGCCCCGGACTAGCGGGAAAGCCGTTCAATGAGCAGTTCTTC CASSPGLAGKPFNEQFF . TRBJ2-1 TRBD2 TRBV7-9
TGCAGTGCTAGTAAGGACAGTTATGGGGACAATGAGCAGTTCTTC CSASKDSYGDNEQFF . TRBJ2-1 . TRBV20-1
TGTGCCACCAGTGAGACAGGGGGCGACGGGCGGGAGAGCTCCTACAATGAGCAGTTCTTC CATSETGGDGRESSYNEQFF once TRBJ2-1 TRBD1 TRBV24-1
TGTGCCAGCAGCCAACTACAGGGCATGAACACTGAAGCTTTCTTT CASSQLQGMNTEAFF few TRBJ1-1 . TRBV4-2
TGTGCCAGCAGCTCGACTAGCGGGAGTAGCTACGAGCAGTACTTC CASSSTSGSSYEQYF . TRBJ2-7 TRBD2 TRBV5-6
TGCGCCAGCAGCGTACAACCGGGACAGGGACAAGAGACCCAGTACTTC CASSVQPGQGQETQYF . TRBJ2-5 TRBD1 TRBV5-1
TGTGCCAGCAGCTTACATGGCTACAATACGGGACAGACGGAGACCCAGTACTTC CASSLHGYNTGQTETQYF . TRBJ2-5 TRBD1 TRBV7-2
TGTGCCAGCAGCTTCGGGGTGAACAATGAGCAGTTCTTC CASSFGVNNEQFF . TRBJ2-1 . TRBV7-8
TGTGCCAGCAGCGTAGCTACAGGGGGCAATCTGGAAGCTTTCTTT CASSVATGGNLEAFF . TRBJ1-1 TRBD1 TRBV9
TGTGCCAGTAGTATAGACCTCACTAGCGGGAGGGCTGAGCAGTTCTTC CASSIDLTSGRAEQFF . TRBJ2-1 TRBD2 TRBV19
TGTGCCAGCACCCCCCAGGGGACAGGGCATTCACCCCTCCACTTT CASTPQGTGHSPLHF few TRBJ1-6 TRBD1 TRBV6-2/TRBV6-3
TGTGCCAGCAGCCAGAGGGGGACAGGTGGGGCCGGGGAGCTGTTTTTT CASSQRGTGGAGELFF . TRBJ2-2 TRBD1 TRBV4-2
TGTGCCAGCAGCTTGGCAGCTAGCGGCTACGAGCAGTACTTC CASSLAASGYEQYF once TRBJ2-7 TRBD2 TRBV5-4
TGTGCCAGTAGTCCCGGGACTGATCCGTATGGCTACACCTTC CASSPGTDPYGYTF . TRBJ1-2 . TRBV19
TGCGCCAGCCAACGGGGGATTAGCTCCTACAATGAGCAGTTCTTC CASQRGISSYNEQFF once TRBJ2-1 . TRBV5-1
TGTGCCAGCAGCCCAGACACCCTGGGCGAGCAGTTCTTC CASSPDTLGEQFF . TRBJ2-1 . TRBV7-3
TGTGCCAGCAGCAGAGGCGGGACAGGGGACTACGAGCAGTACTTC CASSRGGTGDYEQYF . TRBJ2-7 TRBD1 TRBV7-2
TGTGCCAGCGACAGCGGGAGCTTCGCCGGGGAGCTGTTTTTT CASDSGSFAGELFF . TRBJ2-2 TRBD2 TRBV5-6
TGTGCCAGCAGCCCCCCGACAGGGTACAGCACAGATACGCAGTATTTT CASSPPTGYSTDTQYF once TRBJ2-3 TRBD1 TRBV11-2
TGTGCCAGCAGCGTAGCTACGTCCTCCACAGATACGCAGTATTTT CASSVATSSTDTQYF . TRBJ2-3 . TRBV9
TGTGCCAGCAGCTCAAACACTGAAGCTTTCTTT CASSSNTEAFF . TRBJ1-1 . TRBV5-6
TGTGCCAGCAGTGTTTACAGGAGCACCGGGGAGCTGTTTTTT CASSVYRSTGELFF . TRBJ2-2 . TRBV2
TGCAGCGTTGAAGACACAGTCCAGAACACCGGGGAGCTGTTTTTT CSVEDTVQNTGELFF . TRBJ2-2 . TRBV29-1
TGTGCCAGCAGGGACGCGGGGGGCCTCTACAATGAGCAGTTCTTC CASRDAGGLYNEQFF . TRBJ2-1 TRBD2 TRBV9
TGTGCCAGCGGGGGGGACGGGAGAGCTGGAAACACCATATATTTT CASGGDGRAGNTIYF . TRBJ1-3 . TRBV28
TGCGCCAGCAGACGGACTATAGCGGGAACCTCTGAGCAATACTTC CASRRTIAGTSEQYF . TRBJ2-7 TRBD2 TRBV5-1
TGTGCCAGCAGTTACGAAAGGGATAGCGGGAGCTCCTACGAGCAGTACTTC CASSYERDSGSSYEQYF . TRBJ2-7 TRBD2 TRBV6-2/TRBV6-3
TGTGCCAGCAGGGACGACAGGGTTAAACTGTTTTTT CASRDDRVKLFF once TRBJ1-4 TRBD1 TRBV6-5
TGTGCCAGCAGCTTAGGGGGCACGCAGTCTGAAGCTTTCTTT CASSLGGTQSEAFF . TRBJ1-1 . TRBV11-3
TGTGCCAGCAGTTCACTCCGAGAGACCCAGTACTTC CASSSLRETQYF . TRBJ2-5 . TRBV6-5